The T cell receptor beta chain described here comes from a study of T cell responses to AZD1222 COVID-19 vaccine. Profiled with immunoSEQ multiplex PCR; TCRdb holds only in-frame clones, not every one. This repertoire shows some 120,000 clones, roughly 87% found once; its top ten account for 1.4% to 1.5%. V was trimmed by 4 bases and J by 2 bases, leaving 7 bases between them. CDR1 is SGHNT, CDR2 YYREEE, per germline (reference sequence). This CDR3 is built from 12 residues. The sequence was obtained from an adult in good health. The chain has TRBV5-4 and TRBJ2-7; D gene unclear. The input for sequencing was peripheral blood, taken on day 0 of AZD1222 vaccination. In DNA form, the CDR3 reads TGTGCCAGCAGCAGGCAGACCTACGAGCAGTACTTC. Protein: CASSRQTYEQYF.